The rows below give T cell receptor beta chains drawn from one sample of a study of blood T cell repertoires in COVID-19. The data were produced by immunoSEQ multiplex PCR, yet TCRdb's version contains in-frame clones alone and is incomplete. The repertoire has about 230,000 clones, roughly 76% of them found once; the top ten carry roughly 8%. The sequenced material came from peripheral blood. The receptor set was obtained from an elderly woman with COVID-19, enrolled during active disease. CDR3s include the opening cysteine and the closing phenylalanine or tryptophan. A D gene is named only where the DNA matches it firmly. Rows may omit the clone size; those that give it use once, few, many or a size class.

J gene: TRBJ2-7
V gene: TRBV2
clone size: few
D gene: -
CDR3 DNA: TGTGCCAGCAGTGAACAGGGCTACTACGAGCAGTACTTC
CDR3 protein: CASSEQGYYEQYF

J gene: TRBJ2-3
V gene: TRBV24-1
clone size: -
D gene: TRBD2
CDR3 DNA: TGTGCCACCAGTGACCGAGGACTAGCGGGAAGCCATACGCAGTATTTT
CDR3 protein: CATSDRGLAGSHTQYF

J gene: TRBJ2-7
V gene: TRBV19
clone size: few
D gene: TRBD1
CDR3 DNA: TGTGCCAGTAGTATAGGTGGACAGGGCCCCTACGAGCAGTACTTC
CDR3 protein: CASSIGGQGPYEQYF

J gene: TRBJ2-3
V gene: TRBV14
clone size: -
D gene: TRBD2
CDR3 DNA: TGTGCCAGCAGCCAGTTTAATCTTATAGCGGGAGGGCCATCAGATACGCAGTATTTT
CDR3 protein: CASSQFNLIAGGPSDTQYF

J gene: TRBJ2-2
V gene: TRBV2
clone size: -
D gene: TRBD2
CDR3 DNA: TGTGCCAGCAGTAAGACGGGGGGTACCGGGGAGCTGTTTTTT
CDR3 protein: CASSKTGGTGELFF

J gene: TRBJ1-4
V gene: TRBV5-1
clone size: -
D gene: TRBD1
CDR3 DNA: TGCGCCAGCAGCCCCACCGGGACAGGCCTAAATGAAAAACTGTTTTTT
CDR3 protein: CASSPTGTGLNEKLFF

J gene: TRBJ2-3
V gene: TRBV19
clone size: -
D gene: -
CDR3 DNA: TGTGCCACCAATCAGGACTTGGATACGCAGTATTTT
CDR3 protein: CATNQDLDTQYF

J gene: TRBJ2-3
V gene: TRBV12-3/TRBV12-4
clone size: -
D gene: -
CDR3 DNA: TGTGCCAGCAGTTTAAACAGGGTGGATACGCAGTATTTT
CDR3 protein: CASSLNRVDTQYF

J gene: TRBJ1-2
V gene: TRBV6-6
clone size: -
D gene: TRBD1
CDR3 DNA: TGTGCCAGCAGAGGGACGGGACAGGGAAACTATGGCTACACCTTC
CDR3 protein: CASRGTGQGNYGYTF

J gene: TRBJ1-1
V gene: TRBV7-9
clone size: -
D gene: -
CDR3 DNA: TGTGCCAGCAGCCTAGCGACACATGGCAACACTGAAGCTTTCTTT
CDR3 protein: CASSLATHGNTEAFF

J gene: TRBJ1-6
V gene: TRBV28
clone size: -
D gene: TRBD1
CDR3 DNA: TGTGCCAGCAGTTCCGGGACAGGCGGTAATTCACCCCTCCACTTT
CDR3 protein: CASSSGTGGNSPLHF

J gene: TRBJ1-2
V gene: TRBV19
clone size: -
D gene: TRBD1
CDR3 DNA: TGTGCCAGTAGTATAGGGGGACAGGCCCTCTACACCTTC
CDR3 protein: CASSIGGQALYTF

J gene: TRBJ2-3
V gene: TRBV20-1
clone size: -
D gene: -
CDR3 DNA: TGCAGTGCTAGTTCCGGGGACAAAGATAGCACAGATACGCAGTATTTT
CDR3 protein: CSASSGDKDSTDTQYF

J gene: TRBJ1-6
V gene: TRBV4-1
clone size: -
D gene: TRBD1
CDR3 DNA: TGCGCCAGCAGCCAAGATCTTGCCCAGGGGGTGAATTCACCCCTCCACTTT
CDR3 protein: CASSQDLAQGVNSPLHF

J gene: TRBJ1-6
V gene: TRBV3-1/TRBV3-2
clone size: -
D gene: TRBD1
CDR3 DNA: TGTGCCAGCAGCGGCGGACAGGGGAATTCACCCCTCCACTTT
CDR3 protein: CASSGGQGNSPLHF

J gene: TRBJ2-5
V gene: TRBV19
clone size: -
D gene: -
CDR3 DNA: TGTGCCAGTAGTATCGGGTTTCTGGTCCAAGAGACCCAGTACTTC
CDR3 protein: CASSIGFLVQETQYF

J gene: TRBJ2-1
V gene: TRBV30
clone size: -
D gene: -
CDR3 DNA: TGTGCCTGGAGTGTGGGGGGAACCTACAATGAGCAGTTCTTC
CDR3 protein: CAWSVGGTYNEQFF

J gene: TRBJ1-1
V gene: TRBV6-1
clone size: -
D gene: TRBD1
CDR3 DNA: TGTGCCAGCAGTGAAAGGGACAGGGCGAACACTGAAGCTTTCTTT
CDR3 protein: CASSERDRANTEAFF

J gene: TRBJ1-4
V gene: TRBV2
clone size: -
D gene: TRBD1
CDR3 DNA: TGTGCCAGCAGTTTACAGGGGGCTAGTAATGAAAAACTGTTTTTT
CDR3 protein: CASSLQGASNEKLFF

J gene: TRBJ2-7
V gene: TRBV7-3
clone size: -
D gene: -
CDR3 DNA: TGTGCCAGCAGCTTATTCAGGGGCCACGAGCAGTACTTC
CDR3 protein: CASSLFRGHEQYF

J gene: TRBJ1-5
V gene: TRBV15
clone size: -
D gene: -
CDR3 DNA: TGTGCCACCAGCAGAGATAGGAGTTCTAATCAGCCCCAGCATTTT
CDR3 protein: CATSRDRSSNQPQHF

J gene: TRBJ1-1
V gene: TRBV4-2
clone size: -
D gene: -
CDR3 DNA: TGTGCCAGCAGCCATTCCCGGGGGGGGGCGAACACTGAAGCTTTCTTT
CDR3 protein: CASSHSRGGANTEAFF

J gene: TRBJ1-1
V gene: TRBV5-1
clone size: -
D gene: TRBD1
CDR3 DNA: TGCGCCAGCAGCCTACAGGGGGCGCATCCGGGGACTGAAGCTTTCTTT
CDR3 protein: CASSLQGAHPGTEAFF

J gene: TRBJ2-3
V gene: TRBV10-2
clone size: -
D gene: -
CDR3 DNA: TGCGCCAGCAGTTCAGGGGGGGATACGCAGTATTTT
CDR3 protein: CASSSGGDTQYF

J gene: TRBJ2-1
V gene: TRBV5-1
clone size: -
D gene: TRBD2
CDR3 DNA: TGCGCCAGCAGCCCAACGGACCTGGCGGGGGGGCAGAATGAGCAGTTCTTC
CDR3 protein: CASSPTDLAGGQNEQFF

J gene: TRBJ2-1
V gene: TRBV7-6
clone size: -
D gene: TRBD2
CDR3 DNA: TGTGCCAGCGCACTAGCGGGAGACGAGCAGTTCTTC
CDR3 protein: CASALAGDEQFF

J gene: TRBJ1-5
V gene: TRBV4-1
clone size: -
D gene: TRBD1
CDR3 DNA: TGCGCCAGCAGCCGGTCGGACAGGGGGGATCAGCCCCAGCATTTT
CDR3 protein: CASSRSDRGDQPQHF

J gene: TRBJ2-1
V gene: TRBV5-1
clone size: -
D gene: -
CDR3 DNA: TGCGCCAGCAGCTCGGGGTGGGCGGGCGTTTACAATGAGCAGTTCTTC
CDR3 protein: CASSSGWAGVYNEQFF

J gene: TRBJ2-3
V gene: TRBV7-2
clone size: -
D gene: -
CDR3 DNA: TGTGCCAGCAGCCGGGACTTGGGCACAGATACGCAGTATTTT
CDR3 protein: CASSRDLGTDTQYF

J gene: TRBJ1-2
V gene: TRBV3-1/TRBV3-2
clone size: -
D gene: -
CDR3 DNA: TGTGCCAGCAGCCGTACAGGGAGCCCCGGGGGCTACACCTTC
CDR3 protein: CASSRTGSPGGYTF

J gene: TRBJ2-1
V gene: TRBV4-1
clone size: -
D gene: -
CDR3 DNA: TGCGCCAGCAGCCAAGTCTCACAGGGCAAGAATGAGCAGTTCTTC
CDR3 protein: CASSQVSQGKNEQFF

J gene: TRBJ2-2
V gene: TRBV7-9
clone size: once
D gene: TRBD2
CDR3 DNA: TGTGCCAGCCGACTAGCGGGGTCCGGGGAGCTGTTTTTT
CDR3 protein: CASRLAGSGELFF

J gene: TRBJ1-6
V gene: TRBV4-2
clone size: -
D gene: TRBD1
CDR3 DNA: TGTGCCAGCAGCCAAGTGGGGACAGGAAATAATTCACCCCTCCACTTT
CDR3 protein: CASSQVGTGNNSPLHF

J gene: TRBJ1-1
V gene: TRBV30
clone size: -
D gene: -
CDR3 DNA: TGTGCCTGGAGTACGGGACAGAACACTGAAGCTTTCTTT
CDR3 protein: CAWSTGQNTEAFF

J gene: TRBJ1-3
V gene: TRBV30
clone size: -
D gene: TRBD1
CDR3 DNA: TGTGCCTGGAGGGGGGACAGGGGGTTCTCTGGAAACACCATATATTTT
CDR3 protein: CAWRGDRGFSGNTIYF

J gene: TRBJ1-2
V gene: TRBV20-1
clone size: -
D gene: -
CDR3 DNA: TGCAGTGCTAGTAGGGGTCGGGGCTACACCTTC
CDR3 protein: CSASRGRGYTF

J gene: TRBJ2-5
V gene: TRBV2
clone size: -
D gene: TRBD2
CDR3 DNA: TGTGCCAGCAGCGCTACTAGCGGGAGGGAGACCCAGTACTTC
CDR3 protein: CASSATSGRETQYF

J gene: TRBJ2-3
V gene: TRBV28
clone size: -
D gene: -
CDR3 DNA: TGTGCCAGCAGCTTCGGGATCAATACGCAGTATTTT
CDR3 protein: CASSFGINTQYF

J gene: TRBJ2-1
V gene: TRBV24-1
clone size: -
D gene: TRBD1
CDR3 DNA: TGTGCCACCAGTGACGCCGGGACAGGGAGCAATGAGCAGTTCTTC
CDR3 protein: CATSDAGTGSNEQFF

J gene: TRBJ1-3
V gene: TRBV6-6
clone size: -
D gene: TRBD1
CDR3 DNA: TGTGCCAGCAGCTTGGGACAGCTCGGAAACACCATATATTTT
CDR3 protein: CASSLGQLGNTIYF

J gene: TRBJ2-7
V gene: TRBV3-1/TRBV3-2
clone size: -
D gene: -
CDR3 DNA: TGTGCCAGCAGCACTTTTCGGGACTCTTCTTCCAGGGCCTACGAGCAGTACTTC
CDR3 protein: CASSTFRDSSSRAYEQYF

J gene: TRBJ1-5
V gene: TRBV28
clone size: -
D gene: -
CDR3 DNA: TGTGCCAGCAGCCTCGGGAAGGGTGGCAATCAGCCCCAGCATTTT
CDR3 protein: CASSLGKGGNQPQHF

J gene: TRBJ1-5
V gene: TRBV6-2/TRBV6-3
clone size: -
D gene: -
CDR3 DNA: TGTGCCAGCAGTTACTCTAATCAGGGTCTAGGTCCGCATAGCAATCAGCCCCAGCATTTT
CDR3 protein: CASSYSNQGLGPHSNQPQHF

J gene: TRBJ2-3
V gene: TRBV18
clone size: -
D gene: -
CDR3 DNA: TGTGCCAGCTCACAACCGAGCGGTACGCAGTATTTT
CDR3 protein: CASSQPSGTQYF

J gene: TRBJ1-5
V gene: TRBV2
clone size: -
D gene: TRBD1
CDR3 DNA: TGTGCCGTAAGGGACAGCGAGGCTCAGCCCCAGCATTTT
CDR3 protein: CAVRDSEAQPQHF

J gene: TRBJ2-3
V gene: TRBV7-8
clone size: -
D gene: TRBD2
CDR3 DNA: TGTGCCAGCAGCTTTTTAGCGGGAGGGCCGAGGAGCACAGATACGCAGTATTTT
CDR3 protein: CASSFLAGGPRSTDTQYF

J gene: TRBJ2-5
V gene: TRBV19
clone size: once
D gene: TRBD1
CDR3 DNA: TGTGCCAGTAATGAGGGACAGGGGAATGGAGAGACCCAGTACTTC
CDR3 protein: CASNEGQGNGETQYF

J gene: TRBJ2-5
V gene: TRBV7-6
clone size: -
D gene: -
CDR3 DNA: TGTGCCAGCAGCAAGGGGCAGGGTGGTACGGAGACCCAGTACTTC
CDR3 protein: CASSKGQGGTETQYF

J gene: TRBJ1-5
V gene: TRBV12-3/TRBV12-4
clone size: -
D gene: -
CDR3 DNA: TGTGCCAGCAGTACTGGGGGCCCACAGCCCCAGCATTTT
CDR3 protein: CASSTGGPQPQHF

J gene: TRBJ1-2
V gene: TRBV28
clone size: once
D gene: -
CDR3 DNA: TGTGCCAGCAAACGGACTTTTAACTATGGCTACACCTTC
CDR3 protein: CASKRTFNYGYTF

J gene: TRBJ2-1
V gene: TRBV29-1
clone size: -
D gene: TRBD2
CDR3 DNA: TGCAGCGTGGGACTAGCGGGAAAGGACAGGGAGCAGTTCTTC
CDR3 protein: CSVGLAGKDREQFF

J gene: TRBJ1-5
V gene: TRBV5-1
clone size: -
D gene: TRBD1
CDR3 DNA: TGCGCCAGCAGCCCCACAGGGGGAAGTCAGCCCCAGCATTTT
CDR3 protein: CASSPTGGSQPQHF

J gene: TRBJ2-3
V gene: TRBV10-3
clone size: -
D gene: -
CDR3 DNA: TGTGCCATCAGTTACAGGGCAGATACGCAGTATTTT
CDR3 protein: CAISYRADTQYF

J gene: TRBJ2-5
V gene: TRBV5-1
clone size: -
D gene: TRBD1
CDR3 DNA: TGCGCCAGCAGCTTGGGGGACAGTCAAGAGACCCAGTACTTC
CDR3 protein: CASSLGDSQETQYF

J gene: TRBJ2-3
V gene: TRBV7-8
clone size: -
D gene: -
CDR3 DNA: TGTGCCACCCAGGGGAGTTCTAGCACAGATACGCAGTATTTT
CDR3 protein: CATQGSSSTDTQYF

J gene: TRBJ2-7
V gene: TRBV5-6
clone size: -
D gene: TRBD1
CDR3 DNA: TGTGCCAGCAGCTGGGACAGGGAAAGAGAGCAGTACTTC
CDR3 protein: CASSWDREREQYF

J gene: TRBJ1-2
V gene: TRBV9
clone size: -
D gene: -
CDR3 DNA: TGTGCCAGCAGCGCCAGGAGTGCGGGGGCAGTTGGCTACACCTTC
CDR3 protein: CASSARSAGAVGYTF

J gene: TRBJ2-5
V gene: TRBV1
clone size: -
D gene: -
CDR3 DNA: TGCACCAGCAGCCAAGGAGAGGCTTGGGACAGGGTTTTTTCGGAAGAGACCCAGTACTTC
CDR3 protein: CTSSQGEAWDRVFSEETQYF

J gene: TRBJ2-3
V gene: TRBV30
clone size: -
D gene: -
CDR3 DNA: TGTGCCTGGAGTGTTGGGCTGGAAGATACGCAGTATTTT
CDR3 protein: CAWSVGLEDTQYF

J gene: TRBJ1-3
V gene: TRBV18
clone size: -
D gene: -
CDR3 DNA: TGTGCCAGCTCACCCTCGACAGCCCACTCTGGAAACACCATATATTTT
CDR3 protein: CASSPSTAHSGNTIYF